A selection of T cell receptor beta chains follows, all from one sample in a study of response to subunit inactivated influenza vaccine. From the RT-PCR reads, TCRdb called clonotypes with MiXCR, one entry per CDR3 protein. The sample contains some 520,000 distinct CDR3 sequences, more than 15% of which appear only once. Sequenced material: CD4+ T cells sorted from PBMCs, taken about 23 months after vaccination. These receptors all stem from a man in his fifties or sixties who received an inactivated influenza vaccine. Each CDR3 is given with its conserved first and last residue. The D gene is left open where the match is weak. A clone size is listed for some rows: how often the clone was seen (once, few, many), or a class if it is expanded.

d_gene	v_gene	abundance	j_gene	CDR3aa	CDR3nt
TRBD2	TRBV20-1	few	TRBJ2-1	CSARASSGRDEQFF	TGCAGTGCTAGAGCGTCTAGCGGGAGGGATGAGCAGTTCTTC
-	TRBV20-1	many	TRBJ1-1	CSARVVGRATEAFF	TGCAGTGCTAGAGTAGTGGGGAGAGCCACTGAAGCTTTCTTT
-	TRBV2	few	TRBJ2-1	CASSGRVTHNEQFF	TGTGCCAGCAGTGGTAGGGTCACACACAATGAGCAGTTCTTC
-	TRBV27	few	TRBJ1-6	CASSKQNSPLHF	TGTGCCAGCAGTAAACAGAATTCACCCCTCCACTTT
-	TRBV7-2	-	TRBJ2-1	CASSYWEEQFF	TGTGCCAGCAGCTACTGGGAGGAGCAGTTCTTC
TRBD2	TRBV29-1	few	TRBJ2-1	CSVPVAGHYNEQFF	TGCAGCGTCCCCGTAGCGGGCCACTACAATGAGCAGTTCTTC
TRBD1	TRBV2	few	TRBJ1-1	CASRRTGANTEAFF	TGTGCCAGCAGACGGACAGGGGCGAACACTGAAGCTTTCTTT
TRBD1	TRBV7-7	-	TRBJ2-1	CASSLAPTGVGEQFF	TGTGCTAGCAGCTTAGCCCCCACAGGGGTAGGGGAGCAGTTCTTC
-	TRBV7-6	few	TRBJ1-6	CASSAAGDNSPLHF	TGTGCCAGCAGTGCGGCAGGGGATAATTCACCCCTCCACTTT
-	TRBV20-1	few	TRBJ2-7	CSAREGGQTYEQYF	TGCAGTGCTAGAGAGGGCGGACAAACCTACGAGCAGTACTTC
TRBD1	TRBV3-1	-	TRBJ2-7	CASSQDGTGLEF	TGTGCCAGCAGCCAAGATGGGACAGGCCTTGAGTTC
TRBD2	TRBV20-1	-	TRBJ2-1	CSASRGYSGLYNEQFF	TGCAGTGCTTCGAGGGGATATAGCGGGCTTTACAATGAGCAGTTCTTC
TRBD1	TRBV5-1	few	TRBJ2-2	CASSSGTASSELFF	TGCGCCAGCAGTTCCGGGACAGCGTCATCTGAGCTGTTTTTT
-	TRBV20-1	-	TRBJ2-5	CSASDFAAQETQYF	TGCAGTGCTAGTGATTTTGCGGCCCAAGAGACCCAGTACTTC
-	TRBV20-1	-	TRBJ1-6	CSSSENNNSPLHF	TGCAGCTCTTCGGAGAATAATAATTCACCCCTCCACTTT
TRBD2	TRBV28	few	TRBJ2-7	CASSFSGSMRYEQYF	TGTGCCAGCAGTTTTAGCGGGTCGATGAGGTACGAGCAGTACTTC
-	TRBV6-5	-	TRBJ2-7	CASSYSGRTNEQYF	TGTGCCAGCAGTTACTCCGGAAGAACTAACGAGCAGTACTTC
-	TRBV9	many	TRBJ2-3	CASSATPQGGLADTQYF	TGTGCCAGCAGCGCTACCCCACAAGGGGGTCTGGCAGATACGCAGTATTTT
-	TRBV7-2	-	TRBJ2-1	CASSPQGSYSYNEQFF	TGTGCCAGCAGCCCACAGGGATCCTACTCCTACAATGAGCAGTTCTTC
-	TRBV27	-	TRBJ1-1	CASSFMRVEYTEAFF	TGTGCCAGCAGTTTTATGAGGGTCGAGTACACTGAAGCTTTCTTT
-	TRBV10-3	-	TRBJ1-6	CAIREGYYNSPLHF	TGTGCCATCAGGGAGGGATACTATAATTCACCCCTCCACTTT
-	TRBV10-3	many	TRBJ2-3	CAIRVQGADTQYF	TGTGCCATCAGGGTACAAGGCGCGGATACGCAGTATTTT
TRBD1	TRBV12-3/TRBV12-4	many	TRBJ2-2	CASSRQGGTGELFF	TGTGCCAGCAGTCGACAGGGGGGCACCGGGGAGCTGTTTTTT
-	TRBV6-2/TRBV6-3	many	TRBJ2-1	CASSYSQGGLGNEQFF	TGTGCCAGCAGTTATTCCCAAGGGGGTCTGGGTAATGAGCAGTTCTTC
-	TRBV11-2	-	TRBJ2-7	CASSLGQDTEQYF	TGTGCCAGCAGCTTAGGACAGGACACCGAGCAGTACTTC
-	TRBV10-3	few	TRBJ2-5	CATSAAGQETQYF	TGTGCCACCTCTGCCGCTGGCCAAGAGACCCAGTACTTC
-	TRBV4-2	few	TRBJ1-1	CASSQDLRAGPSEAFF	TGTGCCAGCAGCCAAGATCTCCGCGCAGGGCCCAGTGAAGCTTTCTTT
TRBD1	TRBV20-1	-	TRBJ1-4	CSAYRGLEGEKLFF	TGCAGTGCTTACAGGGGGCTGGAGGGGGAAAAACTGTTTTTT
TRBD2	TRBV20-1	-	TRBJ2-2	CSAAASGGATTGELFF	TGCAGTGCGGCAGCGAGCGGGGGGGCAACGACCGGGGAGCTGTTTTTT
-	TRBV5-4	-	TRBJ2-2	CASNIRGGTGELFF	TGTGCCAGCAACATAAGAGGAGGGACCGGGGAGCTGTTTTTT
-	TRBV12-3/TRBV12-4	-	TRBJ2-7	CASSLIGLARYEQYF	TGTGCCAGCAGTTTAATTGGGCTAGCGCGCTACGAGCAGTACTTC
-	TRBV18	many	TRBJ2-5	CASSPAWRETQYF	TGTGCCAGCTCACCGGCGTGGCGGGAGACCCAGTACTTC
-	TRBV15	few	TRBJ2-1	CATSSGSSYNEQFF	TGTGCCACCAGCTCGGGGAGCTCCTACAATGAGCAGTTCTTC
TRBD2	TRBV30	-	TRBJ2-1	CACTGTSGSFNEQFF	TGTGCCTGCACCGGGACTAGCGGGAGTTTTAATGAGCAGTTCTTC
-	TRBV12-3/TRBV12-4	-	TRBJ1-1	CASSGDGFTNTEAFF	TGTGCCAGCAGCGGGGACGGATTTACGAACACTGAAGCTTTCTTT
-	TRBV7-2	-	TRBJ2-7	CASSRDLYEQYF	TGTGCCAGCAGCCGGGACTTGTACGAGCAGTACTTC
-	TRBV20-1	many	TRBJ2-7	CSARGVGPYEQYF	TGCAGTGCTAGGGGGGTGGGACCCTACGAGCAGTACTTC
-	TRBV6-4	-	TRBJ2-3	CASSIMHDTQYF	TGTGCCAGCAGTATTATGCACGATACGCAGTATTTT
TRBD1	TRBV11-2	few	TRBJ1-2	CASSLIQGDLWGYTF	TGTGCCAGCAGCTTAATCCAGGGGGATTTGTGGGGCTACACCTTC
-	TRBV10-3	few	TRBJ1-2	CAISGALRTSSYGYTF	TGTGCCATCAGCGGGGCGCTCCGAACGAGCAGCTATGGCTACACCTTC
-	TRBV6-2/TRBV6-3	few	TRBJ2-1	CASSRTDHLYNEQFF	TGTGCCAGCAGCAGGACTGATCACCTATACAATGAGCAGTTCTTC
-	TRBV20-1	-	TRBJ2-5	CSARGRGARQETQYF	TGCAGTGCTAGAGGGAGGGGGGCCCGCCAAGAGACCCAGTACTTC
TRBD2	TRBV20-1	few	TRBJ2-3	CSARGGTSGSTDTQYF	TGCAGTGCTAGAGGGGGGACTAGCGGTAGCACAGATACGCAGTATTTT
TRBD1	TRBV7-2	many	TRBJ1-1	CASSRPGQGDYNF	TGTGCCAGCAGCCGTCCGGGACAGGGGGATTATAATTTT
TRBD1	TRBV5-1	few	TRBJ1-3	CASSRTGVGSGNTIYF	TGCGCCAGCAGCCGAACAGGGGTGGGCTCTGGAAACACCATATATTTT
-	TRBV2	-	TRBJ1-1	CATSLGAQNTEAFF	TGTGCCACCAGTCTAGGGGCGCAGAACACTGAAGCTTTCTTT
-	TRBV27	-	TRBJ1-4	CASRNSASDLEKLFF	TGTGCCAGCCGGAACAGCGCATCAGATTTAGAAAAACTGTTTTTT
-	TRBV20-1	-	TRBJ2-7	CSAAGLGYEQYF	TGCAGTGCTGCGGGCCTAGGCTACGAGCAGTACTTC
-	TRBV7-9	-	TRBJ2-1	CASSLAEGGFF	TGTGCCAGCAGCTTAGCGGAAGGGGGGTTCTTC
-	TRBV28	-	TRBJ2-4	CASSSYRVIQYF	TGTGCCAGCAGCTCCTACAGGGTTATTCAGTACTTC